The clone carrying this T cell receptor (beta chain) was counted at least ten times. Its antigen is unknown. The data originate from a study of neurological immune-mediated disorders. Study-level points and caveats: Multiple sclerosis was found to have the least TCR clonal expansion, below healthy controls, and HTLV-1-associated myelopathy the most.

This CDR3 is 15 amino acids long. The germline CDR1 and CDR2 sequences are SGHTA and FQGNSA. J was trimmed by 4 bases and V by 0 bases; bases with no gene match: 3. cDNA was made by 5'RACE with 10-nucleotide random UMIs. TCRdb re-derived calls from the 5' RACE reads in MiXCR, one entry per CDR3 protein. Here the sample spans tens of thousands of distinct CDR3 sequences, 10% to 15% being singletons. PBMCs stored at -80 C, numbering 2 million, were the origin of the unsorted libraries. The source is a woman aged 60-75 years with HTLV-1-associated myelopathy (HAM/TSP). The chain uses TRBV7-2 and TRBJ2-1, with 7 bases lining up with TRBD2. Input material: PBMCs. As DNA, the CDR3 is TGTGCCAGCAGCTTAGCAGTTAGCGGGTACAATGAGCAGTTCTTC. As protein: CASSLAVSGYNEQFF.